The 18 T cell receptor beta chains below all came from one sample that was sequenced in a study of blood T cell repertoires in COVID-19. The data were produced by immunoSEQ multiplex PCR, yet TCRdb's version contains in-frame clones alone and is incomplete. The sample gives roughly 300,000 clones, 92% of which show up once; less than 20% is in the top ten. The sequencing input was PBMCs or T cells enriched from blood (not recorded which). The receptors come from a woman aged 30 to 39 who had recovered from COVID-19.

The chain couples TRBV7-9 to TRBJ2-5; 9 bases line up with TRBD2. The CDR3 is 15 amino acids. Germline V gene sequence: CDR1 SEHNR, CDR2 FQNEAQ (reference sequence). Trimming took 2 bases from V and 4 from J; bases not matched to a gene: 5. CDR3 residues: CASSLLSGGRETQYF. DNA of the CDR3: TGTGCCAGCAGCTTATTGAGCGGGGGGCGAGAGACCCAGTACTTC. Supplemented by reference TRBV7-9 and TRBJ2-5, the full variable domain reads DTGVSQNPRHKITKRGQNVTFRCDPISEHNRLYWYRQTLGQGPEFLTYFQNEAQLEKSRLLSDRFSAERPKGSFSTLEIQRTEQGDSAMYLCASSLLSGGRETQYFGPGTRLLVL.

The chain employs TRBV11-2 and TRBJ1-5; 8 bases fit TRBD1. The germline gives CDR1 SGHAT, CDR2 FQNNGV. The J segment lost 2 bases and the V segment lost 4 bases, leaving 16 bases of the junction unmatched. This CDR3 contains 19 residues. CDR3 loop: CASSSRRTGWFIGNQPQHF. In DNA, the CDR3 is TGTGCCAGCAGCTCCCGTAGGACAGGGTGGTTTATCGGCAATCAGCCCCAGCATTTT.

V and J are TRBV2 and TRBJ2-5, with 10 bases aligning to TRBD1. The junction had 6 bases not matched to a gene; V was cut back by 7 bases and J by 4 bases. The CDR3 totals 14 residues. Germline loops: CDR1 SNHLY, CDR2 FYNNEI. CDR3 sequence reads: CASTRDRGLETQYF. CDR3 DNA: TGTGCCAGCACCCGGGACAGGGGCTTAGAGACCCAGTACTTC.

CDR3 residues: CAISLEGEAFF. DNA for the CDR3: TGTGCCATCAGCCTCGAGGGTGAAGCTTTCTTT. The chain has TRBV10-3 and TRBJ1-1; no firm D call. The CDR3 is made up of 11 amino acids. The germline V gene encodes CDR1 ENHRY and CDR2 SYGVKD. V lost 6 bases to trimming and J lost 7 bases, with 9 bases between them.

The chain joins TRBV5-5 to TRBJ1-5; the D gene is possibly TRBD1 (5 bases). Germline V gene lookup returns CDR1 SGHKS and CDR2 YYEKEE (reference sequence). V lost 4 bases to trimming and J lost 9 bases, with 14 bases between them. CDR3 length: 13 amino acids. The CDR3 sequence: CASSPAGDTPQHF. The CDR3 DNA reads TGTGCCAGCAGCCCAGCGGGGGATACGCCCCAGCATTTT.

Here the CDR3 DNA reads TGCGCCAGCAGCCAATCTAGAGACAGTGTTGCGCCTAACTATGGCTACACCTTC. Its protein is CASSQSRDSVAPNYGYTF. The rearrangement uses TRBV4-1 and TRBJ1-2; the D gene is possibly TRBD1 (5 bases). The CDR3 has 18 residues. The germline gives CDR1 MGHRA, CDR2 YSYEKL. Trimming cost V 2 bases and J 0 bases, with 19 bases left between them.

The chain combines TRBV4-1 with TRBJ1-1, with 10 bases aligning to TRBD1. CDR1 is MGHRA and CDR2 is YSYEKL in the germline V gene. CDR3 size: 15 residues. V dropped 1 base and J dropped 5; count of bases not matched to a gene: 4. The CDR3 bases are TGCGCCAGCAGCCAAGGGGGGACAGGGGTAACTGAAGCTTTCTTT. It yields the protein CASSQGGTGVTEAFF.

V gene TRBV6-2 or TRBV6-3 combines with J gene TRBJ2-5, with D tentatively TRBD2 (5 bases). In germline, CDR1 is MNHEY, CDR2 SVGEGT. V was shortened by 2 bases and J by 7 bases, with 14 bases between the two germline ends. The CDR3 is 14 residues long. The CDR3: CASSYHGNEGTQYF. The CDR3, as DNA: TGTGCCAGCAGTTACCACGGGAATGAAGGGACCCAGTACTTC.

The chain uses TRBV6-2 or TRBV6-3 and TRBJ2-5; maybe TRBD1 (6 bases). Germline loops: CDR1 MNHEY, CDR2 SVGEGT. The CDR3 covers 14 residues. The V end was cut by 5 bases, the J end by 1 base, with 11 bases between. The CDR3 loop is CASSPDRPQETQYF. As DNA, the CDR3 is TGTGCCAGCAGTCCGGACAGACCCCAAGAGACCCAGTACTTC.

The J gene is TRBJ2-7, the V gene TRBV7-2; no clear D gene. CDR3 length: 14 residues. V lost 2 bases to trimming and J lost 0 bases, with 8 bases between them. Germline CDR1 and CDR2: SGHTA and FQGNSA. The CDR3 reads CASSLWASSYEQYF. The CDR3 nucleotides are TGTGCCAGCAGCTTATGGGCGAGCTCCTACGAGCAGTACTTC.

The chain combines TRBV2 with TRBJ1-6, with TRBD1 identical over 9 bases. The germline V gene encodes CDR1 SNHLY and CDR2 FYNNEI. V dropped 5 bases and J dropped 0; count of bases not matched to a gene: 8. The CDR3 sequence is 18 residues long. The CDR3 here is CASSHGDRGSSYNSPLHF. The CDR3 bases are TGTGCCAGCAGTCACGGTGACAGGGGGAGCTCCTATAATTCACCCCTCCACTTT.

The rearrangement uses TRBV15 and TRBJ1-2; D not resolved. V lost 1 base, J lost 8 bases, and 11 bases lay in between. CDR1 is LNHNV, CDR2 YYDKDF, per germline (reference sequence). This CDR3 is 13 amino acids long. In DNA, the CDR3 is TGTGCCACCAGCAGAGTGAGCCTCGGGGGCTACACCTTC. The encoded protein is CATSRVSLGGYTF. Supplemented by reference TRBV15 and TRBJ1-2, the full variable domain reads DAMVIQNPRYQVTQFGKPVTLSCSQTLNHNVMYWYQQKSSQAPKLLFHYYDKDFNNEADTPDNFQSRRPNTSFCFLDIRSPGLGDTAMYLCATSRVSLGGYTFGSGTRLTVV.

This clone showed up just once. One junction end does not reproduce the germline sequence, and a read error may be involved. The CDR3 DNA reads TGTGCCAGCAGCACTACCGGGACTATCACATATACGCAGTATTTT. This encodes CASSTTGTITYTQYF. V is TRBV7-2 and J is TRBJ2-3, with 7 bases aligning to TRBD2. Germline lookup yields CDR1 SGHTA and CDR2 FQGNSA. This CDR3 is 15 amino acids long.

As for this clone: In the same sample, other DNA sequences code for this CDR3. CDR3 sequence: CASSFDSYGYTF. In DNA form, the CDR3 reads TGTGCCAGCAGTTTCGACTCCTATGGCTACACCTTC. This chain joins TRBV12-3 or TRBV12-4 and TRBJ1-2; D is undetermined. The CDR3 spans 12 residues. V lost 3 bases and J lost 4, with 6 bases in between.

This chain joins TRBV11-2 and TRBJ2-7, with D possibly being TRBD2 (5 bases). Germline V gene data show CDR1 as SGHAT and CDR2 as FQNNGV. The CDR3 covers 13 residues. V dropped 7 bases and J dropped 4 bases, with 14 bases sitting between them. In DNA form, the CDR3 reads TGTGCCAGCAATGAGGCGTGGGAGTACGAGCAGTACTTC. This codes for CASNEAWEYEQYF. Complete variable domain (other parts from reference TRBV11-2 and TRBJ2-7): EAGVAQSPRYKIIEKRQSVAFWCNPISGHATLYWYQQILGQGPKLLIQFQNNGVVDDSQLPKDRFSAERLKGVDSTLKIQPAKLEDSAVYLCASNEAWEYEQYFGPGTRLTVT.

The V gene is TRBV7-2, the J gene TRBJ1-2; 8 bases match TRBD1. The germline gives CDR1 SGHTA, CDR2 FQGNSA. The CDR3 consists of 16 residues. Trimming took 4 bases from V and 4 from J; bases not matched to a gene: 11. CDR3 coding DNA: TGTGCCAGCAGCTCAACCTCGGGACAGGTCCTCTATGGCTACACCTTC. Translated: CASSSTSGQVLYGYTF. The full variable domain, rest sourced from reference TRBV7-2 and TRBJ1-2, is GAGVSQSPSNKVTEKGKDVELRCDPISGHTALYWYRQSLGQGLEFLIYFQGNSAPDKSGLPSDRFSAERTGGSVSTLTIQRTQQEDSAVYLCASSSTSGQVLYGYTFGSGTRLTVV.

J is TRBJ2-1 and V is TRBV25-1, with D uncertain. The CDR3 consists of 14 residues. The germline V gene encodes CDR1 MGHDK and CDR2 SYGVNS. V lost 3 bases and J lost 0, with 6 bases in between. The CDR3 spells CASSDPSSYNEQFF. The CDR3 coding sequence is TGTGCCAGCAGTGATCCTAGCTCCTACAATGAGCAGTTCTTC.

This chain joins TRBV30 and TRBJ1-6, with D tentatively TRBD1 (6 bases). In germline, CDR1 is GTSNPN, CDR2 SVGIG (reference sequence). V shed 2 bases and J shed 10 bases, with 15 bases lying between them. The CDR3 is 14 residues long. The CDR3 sequence: CAWSKQGMGSPLHF. CDR3 coding DNA: TGTGCCTGGAGTAAACAGGGAATGGGGTCACCCCTCCACTTT.